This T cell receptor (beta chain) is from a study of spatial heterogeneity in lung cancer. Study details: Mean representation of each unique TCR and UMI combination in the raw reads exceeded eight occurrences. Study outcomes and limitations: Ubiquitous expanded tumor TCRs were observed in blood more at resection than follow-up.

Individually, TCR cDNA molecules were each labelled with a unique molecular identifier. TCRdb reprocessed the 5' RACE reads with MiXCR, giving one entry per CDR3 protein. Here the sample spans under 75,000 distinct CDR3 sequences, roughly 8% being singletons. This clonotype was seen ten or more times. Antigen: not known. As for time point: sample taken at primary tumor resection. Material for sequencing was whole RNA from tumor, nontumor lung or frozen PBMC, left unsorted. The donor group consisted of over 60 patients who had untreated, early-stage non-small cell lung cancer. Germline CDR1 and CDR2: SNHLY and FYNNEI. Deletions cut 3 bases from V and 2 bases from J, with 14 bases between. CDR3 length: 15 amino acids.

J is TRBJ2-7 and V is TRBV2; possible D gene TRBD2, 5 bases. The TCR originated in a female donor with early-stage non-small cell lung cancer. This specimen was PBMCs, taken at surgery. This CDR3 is CASSEQRASPYEQYF. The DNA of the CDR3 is TGTGCCAGCAGTGAGCAGAGGGCCTCCCCCTACGAGCAGTACTTC.